Each of the 18 T cell receptor beta chains below was sequenced from the same sample in a study of T cell repertoires in cytomegalovirus infection. TCRdb independently ran MiXCR on the reads; one entry per CDR3 protein. The sample has about 180,000 distinct CDR3 sequences; about a sixth are singletons. Sequencing input: CD8+ T cells from PBMCs. Receptors originate from a human donor in good health (CMV status not recorded). Some clones in this sample may be carry-over from other donors' samples.

Worth noting for this clonotype: The junction and the germline gene differ at one end; a read error may be behind it. The chain joins TRBV5-3 to TRBJ2-1; no clear D gene. TRBV5-3 carries the ORF label, with uncertain function. This CDR3 contains 14 residues. The CDR3 sequence is CASSLGPDYNEQFF. The CDR3, as DNA: TGTGCCAGCAGCTTAGGACCGGATTACAATGAGCAGTTCTTC.

This clonotype has ten or more counts. The chain is built from TRBV7-2 and TRBJ2-1; tentative D call: TRBD1 (5 bases). Germline lookup yields CDR1 SGHTA and CDR2 FQGNSA. The CDR3 totals 15 residues. The V gene lost 5 bases and the J gene lost 3 bases, with 14 bases spanning the gap. CDR3 residues: CASSHEDTNYNEQFF. The CDR3 DNA reads TGTGCCAGCAGCCATGAGGACACTAACTACAATGAGCAGTTCTTC.

The sample holds many counts of this clonotype. This chain joins TRBV6-5 and TRBJ1-1; 8 bases map to TRBD1. This CDR3 is built from 13 residues. Unmatched junction bases numbered 4, after V lost 5 bases and J lost 5 bases. Germline CDR1 is MNHEY and CDR2 is SVGAGI. The CDR3 bases are TGTGCCAGCAGTCCTACAGGGGGTACTGAAGCTTTCTTT. Protein sequence: CASSPTGGTEAFF.

A few counts support this clonotype. The chain is built from TRBV27 and TRBJ2-7; 8 nucleotides agree with TRBD1. The germline V gene encodes CDR1 MNHEY and CDR2 SMNVEV (reference sequence). V trimming: 6 bases; J trimming: 5 bases; junction bases outside the gene matches: 12. The CDR3 is made up of 15 amino acids. CDR3 region: CASSSTGGSRDEQYF. DNA for the CDR3: TGTGCCAGCAGCTCAACAGGGGGAAGTCGCGACGAGCAGTACTTC.

The V and J genes are TRBV19 and TRBJ2-7, with D perhaps given as TRBD1 or TRBD2 (6 bases each). From germline, CDR1 is LNHDA and CDR2 SQIVND (reference sequence). The CDR3 spans 15 residues. Between the trimmed V and J ends, which lost 5 bases and 3 bases, there was a span of 17 bases. Here the CDR3 reads CASSLGLGGYYEQYF. Written as DNA, the CDR3 is TGTGCCAGTAGTTTAGGACTCGGGGGCTACTACGAGCAGTACTTC. The full variable domain, with the rest looked up from reference TRBV19 and TRBJ2-7, is DGGITQSPKYLFRKEGQNVTLSCEQNLNHDAMYWYRQDPGQGLRLIYYSQIVNDFQKGDIAEGYSVSREKKESFPLTVTSAQKNPTAFYLCASSLGLGGYYEQYFGPGTRLTVT.

CDR3 DNA: TGTGCCAGCAGCGCTACGGGATCCGGCAGCAATCAGCCCCAGCATTTT. It encodes CASSATGSGSNQPQHF. The gene calls are TRBV5-5 and TRBJ1-5, with no clear D. The CDR3 consists of 16 residues. Germline CDR1 reads SGHKS; CDR2 reads YYEKEE (reference sequence). Trimming took 4 bases from V and 1 from J, leaving 15 bases between them.

The chain recombines TRBV6-8 with TRBJ1-6; D gene unclear. The CDR3 loop spans 18 amino acids. Trimming took off 5 bases at V and 6 bases at J, with 23 bases between the two ends. From germline, CDR1 is MNHGY and CDR2 SAAAGT. The CDR3 region has the DNA TGTGCCAGCAGTAACGACGGACCCGGGAGATTATGTAATTCACCCCTCCACTTT. Amino acids: CASSNDGPGRLCNSPLHF.

This rearrangement joins TRBV12-3 or TRBV12-4 to TRBJ2-2; D might be TRBD1 (6 bases). The CDR3 covers 14 residues. V lost 7 bases, J lost 7 bases, and 16 bases lay in between. The CDR3 is CASTFTGFGGELFF. The CDR3 nucleotides are TGTGCCAGCACCTTTACAGGGTTTGGCGGGGAGCTGTTTTTT.

The table lists this clonotype with a few counts. This chain links TRBV12-3 or TRBV12-4 with TRBJ2-3, with 8 positions matching TRBD1. Germline trimming cut 6 bases from V and 5 bases from J; bases unmatched to any gene: 7. The CDR3 is 14 residues long. The CDR3 DNA is TGTGCCAGCAGGTTCGGACAGGGCCAAGATACGCAGTATTTT. This translates into CASRFGQGQDTQYF.

This clonotype was seen repeatedly, ten times or more. This rearrangement joins TRBV9 to TRBJ1-1; 8 nucleotides align to TRBD1. The ends lost 0 bases at V and 1 base at J; junction bases unmatched: 5. From germline, CDR1 is SGDLS and CDR2 YYNGEE. The CDR3 is 16 residues long. DNA for the CDR3: TGTGCCAGCAGCGTAGCGGGGGACAGGCAGAACACTGAAGCTTTCTTT. It encodes CASSVAGDRQNTEAFF. Full variable domain (missing parts from reference TRBV9 and TRBJ1-1): DSGVTQTPKHLITATGQRVTLRCSPRSGDLSVYWYQQSLDQGLQFLIQYYNGEERAKGNILERFSAQQFPDLHSELNLSSLELGDSALYFCASSVAGDRQNTEAFFGQGTRLTVV.

This chain uses TRBV7-9 with TRBJ2-1; D not resolved. Deletions cut 5 bases from V and 5 bases from J, with 7 bases between. The CDR3 runs to 12 residues. Germline CDR1 and CDR2: SEHNR and FQNEAQ (reference sequence). DNA for the CDR3: TGTGCCAGCAGCGGTCCGAACAATGAGCAGTTCTTC. Translated: CASSGPNNEQFF.

The V call is TRBV3-1, the J call TRBJ2-7; 8 bases line up with TRBD2. V shed 3 bases, J shed 3 bases, and the junction held 10 bases outside the gene matches. From germline, CDR1 is LGHDT and CDR2 YNNKEL (reference sequence). There are 16 residues in the CDR3. This chain's CDR3 is CASSHPSGGGNYEQYF. In nucleotides, the CDR3 is TGTGCCAGCAGCCACCCAAGTGGCGGGGGGAACTACGAGCAGTACTTC.

This rearrangement joins TRBV28 to TRBJ2-7, with D unclear. The CDR3 loop spans 13 amino acids. Per germline, CDR1 MDHEN and CDR2 SYDVKM. Trimming cost V 0 bases and J 3 bases, with 6 bases left between them. CDR3 region: CASSLWSGYEQYF. CDR3 DNA: TGTGCCAGCAGTTTATGGTCGGGCTACGAGCAGTACTTC. The full variable domain, in which reference TRBV28 and TRBJ2-7 provide the parts outside the CDR3, is DVKVTQSSRYLVKRTGEKVFLECVQDMDHENMFWYRQDPGLGLRLIYFSYDVKMKEKGDIPEGYSVSREKKERFSLILESASTNQTSMYLCASSLWSGYEQYFGPGTRLTVT.

This clonotype was detected only a few times. The rearrangement joins TRBV27 to TRBJ1-5, with 9 bases that match TRBD1. With V trimmed by 6 bases and J by 9 bases, 18 bases remained unmatched. The germline V gene encodes CDR1 MNHEY and CDR2 SMNVEV (reference sequence). This CDR3 spans 17 amino acids. This CDR3 is CASRGKDRGLFGGPQHF. CDR3 nucleotides: TGTGCCAGCAGGGGGAAGGACAGGGGCCTCTTCGGGGGGCCCCAGCATTTT.

This clonotype has just a few counts. The rearrangement uses TRBV28 and TRBJ1-1, with unresolved D. The V end lost 3 bases, the J end lost 2 bases, and 7 bases lay between the germline ends. The CDR3 runs 13 residues. The germline gives CDR1 MDHEN, CDR2 SYDVKM. The CDR3 is CASSFGRNTEAFF. CDR3 in DNA: TGTGCCAGCAGTTTTGGGAGAAACACTGAAGCTTTCTTT.

This clonotype was counted between two and nine times. This chain connects TRBV30 to TRBJ2-1; D uncertain. Trimming took 0 bases from V and 6 from J, leaving 9 bases between them. The CDR3 contains 13 residues. CDR1 and CDR2 (germline): GTSNPN, SVGIG (reference sequence). In DNA form, the CDR3 reads TGTGCCTGGAGTGTTGGGTGGGGCAATGAGCAGTTCTTC. This sequence encodes CAWSVGWGNEQFF.

This clonotype was observed a single time. This chain joins TRBV28 and TRBJ1-1; D uncertain. V lost 3 bases, J lost 0 bases, and 8 bases lay in between. The germline V gene encodes CDR1 MDHEN and CDR2 SYDVKM. CDR3 length equals 14 residues. The CDR3 protein is CASSFPGLNTEAFF. CDR3 coding DNA: TGTGCCAGCAGTTTCCCCGGCCTGAACACTGAAGCTTTCTTT.

V gene TRBV19 combines with J gene TRBJ1-3; D remains ambiguous. Trimming shortened V by 5 bases and J by 0 bases, and 8 bases separated the two germline ends. Germline V gives CDR1 LNHDA, CDR2 SQIVND (reference sequence). The CDR3 extends over 14 amino acids. The CDR3 protein is CASSRQSSGNTIYF. The CDR3 bases are TGTGCCAGTAGTCGGCAGTCCTCTGGAAACACCATATATTTT.